These 21 T cell receptor beta chains came from one sample sequenced in a study of control samples from healthy donors and cancer patients. Libraries were prepared by immunoSEQ multiplex PCR; TCRdb keeps only in-frame clonotypes and omits some of them. The repertoire holds over 50,000 clones, nearly 90% seen once, with around 3.8% in the top ten. Material: blood. All receptors come from a man in his forties or fifties in good health.

The genes are TRBV11-2 and TRBJ1-5; the match to TRBD1 covers 10 bases. V lost 3 bases to trimming and J lost 7 bases; unmatched junction nucleotides: 3. The CDR3 runs 14 residues. CDR1 is SGHAT, CDR2 FQNNGV, per germline. The CDR3 spells CASSLTGGGQPQHF. The DNA of the CDR3 is TGTGCCAGCAGCTTGACAGGGGGCGGACAGCCCCAGCATTTT.

CDR3: CASSPRQGAQETQYF. As DNA, the CDR3 is TGTGCCAGCAGCCCACGACAGGGGGCCCAAGAGACCCAGTACTTC. V usage is TRBV7-8 and J usage is TRBJ2-5, with 10 bases identical to TRBD1. V dropped 5 bases and J dropped 1; count of bases not matched to a gene: 4. The CDR3 is 15 residues long. Germline CDR1 is SGHVS and CDR2 is FQNEAQ.

DNA of the CDR3: TGTGCTAGTGGTTTCCCGCTAGCGGGTCTCAATGAGCAGTTCTTC. It specifies CASGFPLAGLNEQFF. V is TRBV12-5 and J is TRBJ2-1; TRBD2 matches at 8 bases. After removal of 3 bases from V and 6 bases from J, the junction contained 7 bases not matched to a gene. CDR3 length: 15 amino acids. In germline, CDR1 is LGHNT, CDR2 FRNRAP.

The V gene is TRBV2, the J gene TRBJ1-1, with D perhaps TRBD1 (6 bases). V shed 7 bases and J shed 6 bases, with 15 bases lying between them. Germline CDR1 is SNHLY and CDR2 is FYNNEI. The CDR3 has 13 amino acids. The CDR3, as DNA: TGTGCCAGCATTAAAGACAGGAGCGCTGAAGCTTTCTTT. Protein sequence: CASIKDRSAEAFF.

This rearrangement joins TRBV27 to TRBJ2-3, with 9 bases that match TRBD2. The CDR3 consists of 15 residues. V shed 5 bases and J 2 bases; nucleotides not matched to a gene: 5. CDR1 and CDR2 (germline): MNHEY, SMNVEV (reference sequence). CDR3 protein: CASSPSSGATDTQYF. The CDR3 DNA follows: TGTGCCAGCAGTCCTTCTAGCGGGGCCACAGATACGCAGTATTTT.

The CDR3 region is CSAASEPTNEKLFF. The CDR3 DNA reads TGCAGCGCCGCTAGTGAGCCGACTAATGAAAAACTGTTTTTT. The V and J genes are TRBV29-1 and TRBJ1-4; D call uncertain. There are 14 residues in the CDR3. The germline gives CDR1 SQVTM, CDR2 ANQGSEA. V was cut by 7 bases and J by 2 bases, with 14 bases left in between. The full variable domain, completed using reference TRBV29-1 and TRBJ1-4, is SAVISQKPSRDICQRGTSLTIQCQVDSQVTMMFWYRQQPGQSLTLIATANQGSEATYESGFVIDKFPISRPNLTFSTLTVSNMSPEDSSIYLCSAASEPTNEKLFFGSGTQLSVL.

The chain's CDR3 is CASSPPAGLPYEQYF. The DNA of the CDR3 is TGTGCCAGCAGTCCCCCCGCCGGGCTTCCCTACGAGCAGTACTTC. The gene calls are TRBV9 and TRBJ2-7, with no clear D. There are 15 residues in the CDR3. V was trimmed by 5 bases and J by 2 bases, leaving 17 bases between them. Germline lookup yields CDR1 SGDLS and CDR2 YYNGEE.

The chain couples TRBV18 to TRBJ1-1; D might be TRBD1 (6 bases). Germline V gene sequence: CDR1 KGHSH, CDR2 LQKENI. Trimming removed 3 bases at V and 5 bases at J, with 16 bases between. CDR3 length equals 15 residues. This CDR3 is CASSPFGGQKTEAFF. CDR3 nucleotides: TGTGCCAGCTCACCCTTCGGGGGGCAGAAGACTGAAGCTTTCTTT.

V gene TRBV18 combines with J gene TRBJ1-1; D unresolved. The CDR3 spans 15 residues. The V end lost 2 bases, the J end lost 1 base, and 11 bases lay between the germline ends. CDR1 and CDR2 from the germline V gene are KGHSH and LQKENI. CDR3 sequence: CASSPLTAENTEAFF. The CDR3 DNA is TGTGCCAGCTCACCATTAACGGCAGAGAACACTGAAGCTTTCTTT.

This clone appeared a few times. This rearrangement joins TRBV4-1 to TRBJ1-2; no definite D call. CDR1 is MGHRA and CDR2 is YSYEKL in the germline V gene. The CDR3 loop spans 15 amino acids. Between the trimmed V and J ends, which lost 3 bases and 5 bases, there was a span of 16 bases. The CDR3 DNA reads as TGCGCCAGCAGCCAGGGGAGGGAGGCGTCTTATGGCTACACCTTC. The encoded protein is CASSQGREASYGYTF.

As DNA, the CDR3 is TGTGCCAGCAGTTACCAGATCTCTGGAAACACCATATATTTT. Translated: CASSYQISGNTIYF. The chain carries TRBV2 and TRBJ1-3; no firm D call. This CDR3 has 14 amino acids. V dropped 5 bases and J dropped 0 bases, with 8 bases sitting between them. Per germline, CDR1 SNHLY and CDR2 FYNNEI.

The chain is built from TRBV28 and TRBJ2-7; D might be TRBD2 (6 bases). The CDR3 contains 14 residues. CDR1 MDHEN and CDR2 SYDVKM come from the germline V gene. The V end was cut by 3 bases, the J end by 3 bases, with 12 bases between. CDR3 sequence reads: CASSFHSGSYEQYF. CDR3 DNA: TGTGCCAGCAGTTTTCATAGCGGAAGCTACGAGCAGTACTTC.

This clone was seen only once. The chain carries TRBV6-6 and TRBJ2-2; 7 nucleotides line up with TRBD1. Germline CDR1 and CDR2: MNHNY and SVGAGI (reference sequence). With V trimmed by 5 bases and J by 2 bases, 11 bases remained unmatched. This CDR3 has 17 amino acids. This CDR3 reads CASSPLPGTVNTGELFF. CDR3 nucleotides: TGTGCCAGCAGTCCCCTCCCCGGGACAGTAAACACCGGGGAGCTGTTTTTT.

This chain joins TRBV7-2 and TRBJ2-1, with TRBD2 as a possible D gene (6 bases). Germline V gene sequence: CDR1 SGHTA, CDR2 FQGNSA. This CDR3 is 15 amino acids long. V was cut by 1 base and J by 15 bases, with 22 bases left in between. The CDR3 DNA is TGTGCCAGCAGCTTAGTTCCGGGCGGATTGGGGGAGGTGTTCTTC. Residues: CASSLVPGGLGEVFF.

This clone came up once. The chain couples TRBV6-5 to TRBJ1-3; D gene ambiguous. V lost 6 bases and J lost 1, with 10 bases in between. The V gene's germline CDR1 is MNHEY and CDR2 SVGAGI. This CDR3 contains 14 residues. CDR3 sequence (DNA): TGTGCCAGCAGATCTGTACTTTCTGGAAACACCATATATTTT. Protein sequence: CASRSVLSGNTIYF.

The chain carries TRBV14 and TRBJ1-1, with 10 nucleotides matching TRBD1. Germline V gene sequence: CDR1 SGHDN, CDR2 FVKESK. CDR3 size: 15 residues. J was trimmed by 7 bases and V by 4 bases; bases with no gene match: 9. The CDR3 here is CASSLYGTGALEAFF. CDR3 DNA sequence: TGTGCCAGCAGCCTTTACGGGACAGGGGCCCTTGAAGCTTTCTTT.

The chain combines TRBV10-2 with TRBJ1-2; tentatively, D is TRBD1 (6 bases). The germline V gene encodes CDR1 WSHSY and CDR2 SAAADI. This CDR3 is built from 13 residues. The V end was cut by 10 bases, the J end by 11 bases, with 23 bases between. Here the CDR3 DNA reads TGCGCCACCATCGCCAGTGGGGGCGCGGCGTACACCTTC. Protein sequence: CATIASGGAAYTF.

The chain carries TRBV24-1 and TRBJ2-2; TRBD2 aligns across 10 bases. Germline CDR1 is KGHDR and CDR2 is SFDVKD. There are 18 residues in the CDR3. After removal of 0 bases from V and 2 bases from J, the junction contained 5 bases not matched to a gene. For the CDR3, the DNA is TGTGCCACCAGTGATTTGTCTCCTAGCGGGAGAAACACCGGGGAGCTGTTTTTT. The encoded protein is CATSDLSPSGRNTGELFF.

The chain recombines TRBV4-2 with TRBJ2-5, with TRBD1 matching 7 bases. CDR1 and CDR2 (germline): LGHNA, YNFKEQ. With 2 bases clipped from V and 1 base from J, the junction kept 4 bases outside the gene matches. This CDR3 has 15 amino acids. CDR3 coding DNA: TGTGCCAGCAGCCAAAGTCAGGGGGTCCAAGAGACCCAGTACTTC. Residues: CASSQSQGVQETQYF.

The chain joins TRBV9 to TRBJ2-2; D is unresolved. The V and J ends lost 0 bases and 5 bases respectively, with 8 bases between them. This CDR3 is 14 amino acids long. Germline CDR1 reads SGDLS; CDR2 reads YYNGEE. CDR3 nucleotides: TGTGCCAGCAGCGTAGCCCCTGGTACCGGGGAGCTGTTTTTT. It translates to CASSVAPGTGELFF.

The chain recombines TRBV7-6 with TRBJ2-1; weak D call: TRBD2 (6 bases). Germline-derived CDR1 and CDR2 are SGHVS and FNYEAQ. V was clipped by 5 bases and J by 7 bases, with 21 bases between them. There are 16 residues in the CDR3. CDR3 DNA: TGTGCCAGCAGCCCGAGGGACCCCCCCCGGGAGAATGAGCAGTTCTTC. Translation gives CASSPRDPPRENEQFF.